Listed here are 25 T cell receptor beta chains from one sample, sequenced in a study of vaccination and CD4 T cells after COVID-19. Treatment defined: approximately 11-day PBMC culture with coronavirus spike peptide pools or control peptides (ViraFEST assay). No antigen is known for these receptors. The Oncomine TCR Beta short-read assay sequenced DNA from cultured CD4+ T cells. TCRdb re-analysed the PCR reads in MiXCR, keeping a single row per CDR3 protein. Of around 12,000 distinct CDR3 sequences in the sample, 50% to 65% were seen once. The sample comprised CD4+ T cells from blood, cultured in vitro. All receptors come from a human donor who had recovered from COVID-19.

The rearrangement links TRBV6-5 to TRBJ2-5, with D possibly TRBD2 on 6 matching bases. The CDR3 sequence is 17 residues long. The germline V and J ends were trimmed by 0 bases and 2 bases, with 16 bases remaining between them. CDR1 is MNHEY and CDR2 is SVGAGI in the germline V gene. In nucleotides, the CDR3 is TGTGCCAGCAGTTACTCGTGGTCCGTAGCGGAGCAAGAGACCCAGTACTTC. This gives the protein CASSYSWSVAEQETQYF.

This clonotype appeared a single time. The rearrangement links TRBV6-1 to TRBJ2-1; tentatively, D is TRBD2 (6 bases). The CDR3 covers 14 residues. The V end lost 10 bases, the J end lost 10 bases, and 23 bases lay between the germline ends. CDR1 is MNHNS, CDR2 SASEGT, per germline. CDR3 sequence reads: CATLRDSQGNEQFF. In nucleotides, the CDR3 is TGTGCCACCCTCCGGGACTCTCAAGGGAACGAGCAGTTCTTC.

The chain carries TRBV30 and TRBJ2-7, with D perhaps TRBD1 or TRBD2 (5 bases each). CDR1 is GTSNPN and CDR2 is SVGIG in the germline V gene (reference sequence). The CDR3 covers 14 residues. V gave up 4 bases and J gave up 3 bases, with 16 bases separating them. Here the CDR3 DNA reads TGTGCCTGGAACGTTTACGGGGCGAACTACGAGCAGTACTTC. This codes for CAWNVYGANYEQYF.

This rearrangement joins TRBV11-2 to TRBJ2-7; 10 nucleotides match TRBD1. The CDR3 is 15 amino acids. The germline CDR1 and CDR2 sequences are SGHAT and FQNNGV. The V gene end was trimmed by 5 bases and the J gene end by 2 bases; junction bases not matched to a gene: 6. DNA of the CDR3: TGTGCCAGCAGCCTTACCGGGACAGGGGCCTACGAGCAGTACTTC. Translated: CASSLTGTGAYEQYF.

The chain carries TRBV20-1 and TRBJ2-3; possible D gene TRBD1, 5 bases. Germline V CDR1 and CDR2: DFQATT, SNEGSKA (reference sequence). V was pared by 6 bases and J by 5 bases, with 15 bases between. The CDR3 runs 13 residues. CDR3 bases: TGCAGTGCCCGGAAACAGGCCGGAGATACGCAGTATTTT. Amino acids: CSARKQAGDTQYF.

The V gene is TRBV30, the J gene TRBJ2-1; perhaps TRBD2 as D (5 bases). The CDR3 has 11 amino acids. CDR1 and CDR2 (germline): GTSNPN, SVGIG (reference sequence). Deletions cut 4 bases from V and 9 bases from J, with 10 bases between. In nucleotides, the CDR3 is TGTGCCTGGACTAGACGGGGTGAGCAGTTCTTC. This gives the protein CAWTRRGEQFF.

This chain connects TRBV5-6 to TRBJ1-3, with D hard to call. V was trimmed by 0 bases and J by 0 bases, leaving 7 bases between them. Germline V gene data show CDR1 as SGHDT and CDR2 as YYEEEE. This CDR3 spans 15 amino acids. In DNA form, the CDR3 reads TGTGCCAGCAGCTTGGCCCAGCTCTCTGGAAACACCATATATTTT. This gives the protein CASSLAQLSGNTIYF.

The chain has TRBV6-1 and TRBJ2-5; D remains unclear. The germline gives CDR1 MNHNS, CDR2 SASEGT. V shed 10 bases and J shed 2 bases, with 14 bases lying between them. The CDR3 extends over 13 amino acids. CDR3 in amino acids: CATLKTMQETQYF. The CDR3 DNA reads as TGTGCCACTCTAAAAACCATGCAAGAGACCCAGTACTTC.

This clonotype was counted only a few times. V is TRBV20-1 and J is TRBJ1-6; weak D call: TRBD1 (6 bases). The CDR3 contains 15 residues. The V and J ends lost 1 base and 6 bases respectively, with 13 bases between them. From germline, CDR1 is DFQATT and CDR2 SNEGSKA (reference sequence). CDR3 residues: CSARGGAGANSPLHF. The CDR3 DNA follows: TGCAGTGCTAGAGGGGGGGCGGGGGCTAATTCACCCCTCCACTTT.

The CDR3 sequence is CSAPQGGTDTQYF. The DNA for the CDR3 is TGCAGTGCACCTCAGGGGGGCACAGATACGCAGTATTTT. V gene TRBV20-1 combines with J gene TRBJ2-3, with TRBD1 identical over 7 bases. V shed 6 bases and J 1 base; nucleotides not matched to a gene: 4. Germline lookup yields CDR1 DFQATT and CDR2 SNEGSKA (reference sequence). The CDR3 spans 13 residues.

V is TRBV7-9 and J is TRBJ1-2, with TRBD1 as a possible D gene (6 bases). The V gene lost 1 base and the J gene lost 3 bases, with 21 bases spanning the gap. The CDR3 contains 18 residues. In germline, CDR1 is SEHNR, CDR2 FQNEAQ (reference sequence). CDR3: CASSLEQAGEWRDYGYTF. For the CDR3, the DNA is TGTGCCAGCAGCTTAGAACAGGCAGGGGAGTGGAGAGACTATGGCTACACCTTC.

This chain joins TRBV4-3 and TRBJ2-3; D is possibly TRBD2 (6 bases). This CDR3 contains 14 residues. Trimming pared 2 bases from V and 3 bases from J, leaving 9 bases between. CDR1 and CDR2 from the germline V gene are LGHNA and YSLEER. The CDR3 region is CASSQQGGTDTQYF. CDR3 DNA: TGCGCCAGCAGCCAACAGGGAGGTACAGATACGCAGTATTTT.

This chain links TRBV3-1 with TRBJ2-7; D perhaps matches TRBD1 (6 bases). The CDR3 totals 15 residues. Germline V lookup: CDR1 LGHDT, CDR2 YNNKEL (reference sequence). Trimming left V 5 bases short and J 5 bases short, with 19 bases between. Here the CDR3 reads CASSRQLNRAHEQYF. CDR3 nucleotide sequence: TGTGCCAGCAGCAGACAGCTAAACAGGGCCCACGAGCAGTACTTC.

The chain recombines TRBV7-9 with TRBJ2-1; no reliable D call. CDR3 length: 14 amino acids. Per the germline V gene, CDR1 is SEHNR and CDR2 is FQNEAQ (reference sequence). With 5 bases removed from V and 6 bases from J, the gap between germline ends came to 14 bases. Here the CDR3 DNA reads TGTGCCAGCAGCGGATATGGGGTTCGCAATGAGCAGTTCTTC. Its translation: CASSGYGVRNEQFF.

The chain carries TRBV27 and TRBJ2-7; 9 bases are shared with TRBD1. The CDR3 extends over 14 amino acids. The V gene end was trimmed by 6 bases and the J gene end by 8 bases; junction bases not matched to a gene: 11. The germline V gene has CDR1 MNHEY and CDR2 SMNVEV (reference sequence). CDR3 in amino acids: CASRGDRAPLQQYF. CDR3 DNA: TGTGCCAGCAGGGGGGACAGGGCGCCTCTCCAGCAGTACTTC.

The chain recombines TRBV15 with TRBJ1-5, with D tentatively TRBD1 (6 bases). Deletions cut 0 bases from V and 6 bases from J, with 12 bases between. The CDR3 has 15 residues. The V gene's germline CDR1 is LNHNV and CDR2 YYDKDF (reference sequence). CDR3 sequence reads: CATSREGEGGQPQHF. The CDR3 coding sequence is TGTGCCACCAGCAGAGAGGGAGAGGGGGGTCAGCCCCAGCATTTT.

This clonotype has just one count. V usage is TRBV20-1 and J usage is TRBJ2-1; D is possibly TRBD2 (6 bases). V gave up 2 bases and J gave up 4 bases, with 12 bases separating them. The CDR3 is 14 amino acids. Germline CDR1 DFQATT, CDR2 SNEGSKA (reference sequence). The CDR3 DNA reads TGCAGTGCTAGACAGGCTAGCGTATACAATGAGCAGTTCTTC. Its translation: CSARQASVYNEQFF.

CDR3 loop: CASSLGVRRTETQYF. The CDR3 nucleotides read TGCGCCAGCAGCTTGGGGGTCCGCCGGACAGAGACCCAGTACTTC. V usage is TRBV5-1 and J usage is TRBJ2-5; D gene unclear. The germline gives CDR1 SGHRS, CDR2 YFSETQ. The CDR3 runs 15 residues. Trimming stripped 0 bases from V and 4 bases from J, with 13 bases between. The full variable domain, rest sourced from reference TRBV5-1 and TRBJ2-5, is KAGVTQTPRYLIKTRGQQVTLSCSPISGHRSVSWYQQTPGQGLQFLFEYFSETQRNKGNFPGRFSGRQFSNSRSEMNVSTLELGDSALYLCASSLGVRRTETQYFGPGTRLLVL.

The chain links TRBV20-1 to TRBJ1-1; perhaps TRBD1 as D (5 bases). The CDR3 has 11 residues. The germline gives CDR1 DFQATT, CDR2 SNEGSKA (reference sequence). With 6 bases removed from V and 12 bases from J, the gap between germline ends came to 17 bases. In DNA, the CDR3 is TGCAGTGCCACTCGGAGGGGCGGAACTTTCTTT. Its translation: CSATRRGGTFF.

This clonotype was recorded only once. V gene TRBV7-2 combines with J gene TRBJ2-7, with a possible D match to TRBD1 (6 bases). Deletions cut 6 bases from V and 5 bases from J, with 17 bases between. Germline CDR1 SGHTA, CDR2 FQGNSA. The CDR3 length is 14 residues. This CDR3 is CASRPSRTENEQYF. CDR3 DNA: TGTGCCAGCAGACCGTCGAGGACAGAAAACGAGCAGTACTTC. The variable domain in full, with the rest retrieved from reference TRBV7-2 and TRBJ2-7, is GAGVSQSPSNKVTEKGKDVELRCDPISGHTALYWYRQSLGQGLEFLIYFQGNSAPDKSGLPSDRFSAERTGGSVSTLTIQRTQQEDSAVYLCASRPSRTENEQYFGPGTRLTVT.

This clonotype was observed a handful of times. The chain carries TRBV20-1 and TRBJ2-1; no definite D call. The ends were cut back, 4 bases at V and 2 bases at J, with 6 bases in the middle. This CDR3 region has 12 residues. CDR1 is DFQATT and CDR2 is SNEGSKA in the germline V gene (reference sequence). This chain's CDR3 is CSAIPTYNEQFF. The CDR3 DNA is TGCAGTGCTATCCCCACCTACAATGAGCAGTTCTTC.

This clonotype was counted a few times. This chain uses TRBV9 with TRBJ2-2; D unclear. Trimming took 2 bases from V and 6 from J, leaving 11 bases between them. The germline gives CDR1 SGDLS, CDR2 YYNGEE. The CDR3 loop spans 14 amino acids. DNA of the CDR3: TGTGCCAGCAGCGTCAGTCGAATGTCCGGGGAGCTGTTTTTT. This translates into CASSVSRMSGELFF.

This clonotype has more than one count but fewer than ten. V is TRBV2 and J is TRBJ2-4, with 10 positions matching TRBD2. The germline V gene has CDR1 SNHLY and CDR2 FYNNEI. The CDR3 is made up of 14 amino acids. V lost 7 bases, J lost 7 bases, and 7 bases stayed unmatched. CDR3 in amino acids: CASTERGGGNIQYF. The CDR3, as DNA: TGTGCCAGCACCGAGCGGGGGGGCGGGAACATTCAGTACTTC.

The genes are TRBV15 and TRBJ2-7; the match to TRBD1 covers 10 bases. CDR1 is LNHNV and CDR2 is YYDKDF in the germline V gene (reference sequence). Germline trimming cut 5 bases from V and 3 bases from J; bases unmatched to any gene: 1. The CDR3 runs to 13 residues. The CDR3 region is CATSRDRGYEQYF. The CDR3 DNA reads TGTGCCACCAGCCGGGACAGGGGCTACGAGCAGTACTTC.

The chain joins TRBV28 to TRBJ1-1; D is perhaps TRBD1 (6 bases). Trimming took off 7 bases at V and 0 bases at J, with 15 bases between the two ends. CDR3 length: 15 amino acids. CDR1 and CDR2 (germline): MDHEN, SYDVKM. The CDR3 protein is CASTDPGAMNTEAFF. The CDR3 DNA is TGTGCCAGCACCGACCCGGGGGCAATGAACACTGAAGCTTTCTTT.